This T cell receptor beta chain was profiled in a study of blood T cell repertoires in COVID-19. For the study at large: Samples representing acute and convalescent COVID-19 were sourced from the United States, Italy and Spain. T cells, B-cell-depleted T cells, or PBMCs supplied cDNA or gDNA.

As originally analysed: The assay estimated nucleated cells by amplifying reference gene primers. Sequencing used immunoSEQ multiplex PCR; TCRdb keeps in-frame clones, though not all of them. Clone size and V and J calls were adopted from that table, with D and trimming inferred from the DNA. In the table there are under 250,000 clones, 70% to 90% of which are singletons. The table lists this clone with a few counts. This CDR3 is built from 15 residues. Trimming took off 0 bases at V and 2 bases at J, with 12 bases between the two ends. CDR1 is SGDLS, CDR2 YYNGEE, per germline. Seattle's enrolled individuals joined amid active infection and were then monitored longitudinally.

The V gene is TRBV9, the J gene TRBJ2-7; possible D gene TRBD1, 6 bases. The sequencing sample was made of peripheral blood. The sequence derives from a man between 45 and 60 years old with COVID-19, enrolled during active disease. This CDR3 is CASSVGQATTYEQYF. CDR3 sequence (DNA): TGTGCCAGCAGCGTAGGACAGGCGACTACCTACGAGCAGTACTTC.